This passage covers 14 T cell receptor beta chains from one sample sequenced in a study of vaccination and CD4 T cells after COVID-19 (dated by TCRdb to the early 2020s). Library preparation was by PCR. Sequenced using an Illumina iSeq 100. At the Johns Hopkins FTIC core, DNA from the cultured CD4+ T cells underwent TCR sequencing with the Oncomine TCR Beta short-read assay. In TCRdb, the public reads were trimmed at Q25 with fastp and aligned with MiXCR, with productive beta chains retained. Records with the same CDR3 protein are collapsed into one entry carrying the most frequent genes and DNA. Present in this sample are fewer than 13,000 distinct CDR3 sequences, around 50% of which were seen just once. The ten biggest clones cover approximately 28% of the sample. The treatment or condition tag for this specimen amounts to: approximately 9-day PBMC culture with coronavirus spike peptide pools or control peptides (ViraFEST assay).

These TCRs are of unknown antigen specificity. The sequencing sample was made of CD4+ T cells from blood, cultured in vitro. These receptors all stem from a human donor who had recovered from COVID-19.

This chain uses TRBV2 with TRBJ1-2; 9 bases align to TRBD1. CDR1 is SNHLY and CDR2 is FYNNEI in the germline V gene. After removal of 0 bases from V and 4 bases from J, the junction contained 6 bases not matched to a gene. CDR3 length: 16 amino acids. CDR3 residues: CASSEAGTGRGYGYTF. The DNA for the CDR3 is TGTGCCAGCAGTGAAGCCGGGACAGGGCGCGGCTATGGCTACACCTTC.

The rearrangement joins TRBV5-1 to TRBJ2-5; D possibly corresponds to TRBD2 (5 bases). V lost 0 bases, J lost 3 bases, and 18 bases lay in between. The CDR3 has 17 residues. In germline, CDR1 is SGHRS, CDR2 YFSETQ. In DNA, the CDR3 is TGCGCCAGCAGCTTGGCCTCGGACTTGATCATCAAAGAGACCCAGTACTTC. The encoded protein is CASSLASDLIIKETQYF.

The chain uses TRBV10-3 and TRBJ2-2; 8 bases map to TRBD1. This CDR3 contains 16 residues. V dropped 8 bases and J dropped 1; count of bases not matched to a gene: 9. Germline CDR1 reads ENHRY; CDR2 reads SYGVKD. Here the CDR3 DNA reads TGTGCCATCTGGGATCCGGGACAGGAGAACACCGGGGAGCTGTTTTTT. Encoded protein: CAIWDPGQENTGELFF.

This chain connects TRBV6-5 to TRBJ1-2; D not resolved. This CDR3 is 16 amino acids long. The germline gives CDR1 MNHEY, CDR2 SVGAGI. Trimming removed 0 bases at V and 6 bases at J, with 17 bases between. CDR3: CASSYSIPFLSDGYTF. In DNA, the CDR3 is TGTGCCAGCAGTTACTCGATTCCCTTTTTGTCTGATGGCTACACCTTC.

In its sample, this clonotype was seen a few times. V usage is TRBV12-3 or TRBV12-4 and J usage is TRBJ1-4; D remains unclear. Trimming removed 1 base at V and 7 bases at J, with 7 bases between. The CDR3 has 13 amino acids. CDR3 loop: CASSLEFVEKLFF. The CDR3 nucleotides read TGTGCCAGCAGTTTAGAGTTTGTTGAAAAACTGTTTTTT.

CDR3: CASSGQGYYGYTF. The CDR3 DNA is TGTGCCAGCAGTGGACAGGGGTACTATGGCTACACCTTC. The chain recombines TRBV2 with TRBJ1-2; 8 bases align to TRBD1. Germline CDR1 is SNHLY and CDR2 is FYNNEI. V shed 4 bases and J 3 bases; nucleotides not matched to a gene: 1. The CDR3 totals 13 residues.

This clonotype was detected a few times. At one boundary the junction diverges from the germline segment, which might be a read error. The V call is TRBV7-7, the J call TRBJ2-1; 8 bases line up with TRBD2. The CDR3 has 14 amino acids. Per germline, CDR1 SSHAT and CDR2 FNYEAQ (reference sequence). CDR3 sequence reads: CASSRLATNNEQFF. As DNA, the CDR3 is TGTGCTAGCAGCCGACTAGCGACGAACAATGAGCAGTTCTTC.

The rearrangement joins TRBV9 to TRBJ1-2; D is uncertain. Trimming left V 0 bases short and J 8 bases short, with 11 bases between. The CDR3 totals 13 residues. The germline gives CDR1 SGDLS, CDR2 YYNGEE. The CDR3 sequence is CASSVATTGGYTF. The CDR3 region has the DNA TGTGCCAGCAGCGTAGCTACAACGGGAGGCTACACCTTC.

The chain's CDR3 is CSVVVRLNTEAFF. DNA of the CDR3: TGCAGCGTTGTGGTGAGGCTAAACACTGAAGCTTTCTTT. The gene calls are TRBV29-1 and TRBJ1-1; D call uncertain. Germline V CDR1 and CDR2: SQVTM, ANQGSEA. The CDR3 contains 13 residues. The germline V and J ends were trimmed by 4 bases and 2 bases, with 11 bases remaining between them.

CDR3 DNA: TGTGCCAGCAGTGACTCGGACTTTTCACCCCTCCACTTT. Translation gives CASSDSDFSPLHF. The gene calls are TRBV6-4 and TRBJ1-6; D gene unclear. Looked up from germline, CDR1 is MRHNA and CDR2 is SNTAGT. CDR3 length: 13 residues. The ends were cut back, 0 bases at V and 9 bases at J, with 6 bases in the middle.

In the case of this clonotype: The junction departs from the called germline gene at one end, perhaps through a read error. The J gene is TRBJ1-1, the V gene TRBV6-1; D uncertain. Germline V lookup: CDR1 MNHNS, CDR2 SASEGT. The CDR3 is 14 amino acids. The CDR3 nucleotides read TGCGCCGGCAGTGATCATGGGAAGAACACTGAAGCTTTCTTT. It codes for CAGSDHGKNTEAFF.

The chain combines TRBV6-2 or TRBV6-3 with TRBJ2-7; TRBD1 matches 7 bases. This CDR3 has 13 residues. The J segment lost 3 bases and the V segment lost 11 bases, leaving 10 bases of the junction unmatched. Germline loops: CDR1 MNHEY, CDR2 SVGEGT. CDR3: CAAATGQLYEQYF. CDR3 DNA sequence: TGTGCCGCGGCCACGGGACAGCTCTACGAGCAGTACTTC.

The chain joins TRBV19 to TRBJ2-3; the D is unclear. Trimming left V 3 bases short and J 6 bases short, with 4 bases between. Germline V gene lookup returns CDR1 LNHDA and CDR2 SQIVND (reference sequence). The length of the CDR3 is 11 residues. DNA of the CDR3: TGTGCCAGTAGTATTATGGATACGCAGTATTTT. Translated, it gives CASSIMDTQYF.

The gene calls are TRBV11-2 and TRBJ2-7, with D possibly TRBD1 on 6 matching bases. This CDR3 comprises 15 residues. V was cut by 5 bases and J by 7 bases, with 21 bases left in between. Germline CDR1 is SGHAT and CDR2 is FQNNGV. The CDR3 loop is CASSIRTALSKEQYF. The CDR3 bases are TGTGCCAGCAGCATCCGGACAGCCCTCTCTAAGGAGCAGTACTTC. Variable domain in full (rest from reference TRBV11-2 and TRBJ2-7): EAGVAQSPRYKIIEKRQSVAFWCNPISGHATLYWYQQILGQGPKLLIQFQNNGVVDDSQLPKDRFSAERLKGVDSTLKIQPAKLEDSAVYLCASSIRTALSKEQYFGPGTRLTVT.